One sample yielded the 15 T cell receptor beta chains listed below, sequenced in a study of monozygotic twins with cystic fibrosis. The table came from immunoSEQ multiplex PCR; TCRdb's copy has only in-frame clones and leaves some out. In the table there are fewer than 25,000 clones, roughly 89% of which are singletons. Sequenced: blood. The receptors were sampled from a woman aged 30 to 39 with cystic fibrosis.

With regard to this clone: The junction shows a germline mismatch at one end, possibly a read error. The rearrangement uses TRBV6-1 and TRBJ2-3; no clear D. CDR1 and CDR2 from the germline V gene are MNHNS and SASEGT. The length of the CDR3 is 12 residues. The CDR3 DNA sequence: TGTGCCAGCAGTGATTTGCCCCTACTTCCGATTTTT. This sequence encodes CASSDLPLLPIF.

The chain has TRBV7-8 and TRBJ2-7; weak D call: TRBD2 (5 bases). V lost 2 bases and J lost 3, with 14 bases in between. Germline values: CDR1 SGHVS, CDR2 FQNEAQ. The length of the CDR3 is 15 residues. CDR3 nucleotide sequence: TGTGCCAGCAGCTTAAAGAGGGCATACAGCTACGAGCAGTACTTC. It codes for CASSLKRAYSYEQYF.

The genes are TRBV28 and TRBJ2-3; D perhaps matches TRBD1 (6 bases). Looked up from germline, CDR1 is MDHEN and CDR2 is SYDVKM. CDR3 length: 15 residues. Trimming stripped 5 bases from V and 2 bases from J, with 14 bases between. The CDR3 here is CASSGMTGFTDTQYF. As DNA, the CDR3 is TGTGCCAGCAGTGGGATGACAGGATTCACAGATACGCAGTATTTT.

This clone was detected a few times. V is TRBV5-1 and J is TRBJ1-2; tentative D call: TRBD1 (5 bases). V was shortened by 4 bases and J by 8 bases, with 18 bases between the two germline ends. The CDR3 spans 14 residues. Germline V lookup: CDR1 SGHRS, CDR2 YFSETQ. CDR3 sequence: CASSTGGPQVGYTF. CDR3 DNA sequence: TGCGCCAGCAGCACAGGCGGCCCTCAGGTGGGCTACACCTTC.

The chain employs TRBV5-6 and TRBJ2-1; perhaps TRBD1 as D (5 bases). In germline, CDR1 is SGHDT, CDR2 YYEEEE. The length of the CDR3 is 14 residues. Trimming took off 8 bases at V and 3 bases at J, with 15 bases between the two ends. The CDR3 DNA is TGTGCCAGTGGGGCCAGACCAATCTACAATGAGCAGTTCTTC. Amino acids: CASGARPIYNEQFF.

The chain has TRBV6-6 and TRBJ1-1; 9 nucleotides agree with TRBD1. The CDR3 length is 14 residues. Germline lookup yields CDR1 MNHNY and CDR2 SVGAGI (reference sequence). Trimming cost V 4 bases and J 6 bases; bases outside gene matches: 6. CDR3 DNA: TGTGCCAGCAGTTCACAGGGGGCGCTTGCTGAAGCTTTCTTT. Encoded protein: CASSSQGALAEAFF.

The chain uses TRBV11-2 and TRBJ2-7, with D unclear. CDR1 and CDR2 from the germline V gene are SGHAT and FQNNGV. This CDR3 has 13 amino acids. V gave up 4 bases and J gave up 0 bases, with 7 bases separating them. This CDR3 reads CASSWAHSYEQYF. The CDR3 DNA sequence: TGTGCCAGCAGCTGGGCGCACTCCTACGAGCAGTACTTC.

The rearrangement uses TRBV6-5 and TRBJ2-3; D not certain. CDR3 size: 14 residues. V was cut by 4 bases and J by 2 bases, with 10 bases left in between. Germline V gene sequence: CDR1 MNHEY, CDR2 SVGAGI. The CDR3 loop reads CASSSGWVTDTQYF. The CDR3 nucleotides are TGTGCCAGCAGTTCGGGCTGGGTCACAGATACGCAGTATTTT.

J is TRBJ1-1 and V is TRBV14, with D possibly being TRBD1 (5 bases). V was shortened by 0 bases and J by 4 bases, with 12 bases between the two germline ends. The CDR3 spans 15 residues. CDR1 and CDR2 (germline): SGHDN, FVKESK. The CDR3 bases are TGTGCCAGCAGCCAAGATCGGGGACTAGGCACTGAAGCTTTCTTT. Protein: CASSQDRGLGTEAFF.

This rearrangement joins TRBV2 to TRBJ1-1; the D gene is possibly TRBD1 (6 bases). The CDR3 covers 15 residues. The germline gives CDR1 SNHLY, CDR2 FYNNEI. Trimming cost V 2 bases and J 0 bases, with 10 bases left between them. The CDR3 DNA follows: TGTGCCAGCAGTGAAACCGACAGGATGAACACTGAAGCTTTCTTT. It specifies CASSETDRMNTEAFF.

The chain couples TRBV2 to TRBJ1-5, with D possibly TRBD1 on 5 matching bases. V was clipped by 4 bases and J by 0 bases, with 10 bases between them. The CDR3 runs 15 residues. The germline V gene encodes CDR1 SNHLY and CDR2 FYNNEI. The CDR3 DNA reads TGTGCCAGCAGTGGGGACGGATATAGCAATCAGCCCCAGCATTTT. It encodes CASSGDGYSNQPQHF.

The CDR3 nucleotides are TGCGCCAGCAGCCAAGATAGAGGCGGGCCCGGGAAAGGCTACACCTTC. Its protein is CASSQDRGGPGKGYTF. The rearrangement joins TRBV4-3 to TRBJ1-2; D ambiguous. V gave up 0 bases and J gave up 8 bases, with 19 bases separating them. The CDR3 has 16 residues. Germline V gene lookup returns CDR1 LGHNA and CDR2 YSLEER.

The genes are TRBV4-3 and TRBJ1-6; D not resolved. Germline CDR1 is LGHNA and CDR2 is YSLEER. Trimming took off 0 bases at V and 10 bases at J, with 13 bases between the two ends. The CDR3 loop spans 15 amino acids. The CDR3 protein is CASSQEGSLGSPLHF. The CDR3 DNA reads TGCGCCAGCAGCCAAGAGGGTTCTTTGGGATCACCCCTCCACTTT.

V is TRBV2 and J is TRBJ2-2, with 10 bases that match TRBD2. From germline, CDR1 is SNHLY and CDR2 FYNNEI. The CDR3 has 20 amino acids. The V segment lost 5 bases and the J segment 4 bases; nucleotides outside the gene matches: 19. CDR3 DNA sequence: TGTGCCAGCAGTCAAACACCCCCCTCACTAGCGGGGAAATTCACCGGGGAGCTGTTTTTT. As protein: CASSQTPPSLAGKFTGELFF.

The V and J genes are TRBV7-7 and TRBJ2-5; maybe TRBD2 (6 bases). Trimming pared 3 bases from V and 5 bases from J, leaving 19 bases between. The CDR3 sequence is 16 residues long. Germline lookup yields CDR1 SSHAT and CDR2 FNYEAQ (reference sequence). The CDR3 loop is CASSLGLAFFGETQYF. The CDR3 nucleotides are TGTGCCAGCAGCTTGGGACTCGCTTTTTTTGGGGAGACCCAGTACTTC.